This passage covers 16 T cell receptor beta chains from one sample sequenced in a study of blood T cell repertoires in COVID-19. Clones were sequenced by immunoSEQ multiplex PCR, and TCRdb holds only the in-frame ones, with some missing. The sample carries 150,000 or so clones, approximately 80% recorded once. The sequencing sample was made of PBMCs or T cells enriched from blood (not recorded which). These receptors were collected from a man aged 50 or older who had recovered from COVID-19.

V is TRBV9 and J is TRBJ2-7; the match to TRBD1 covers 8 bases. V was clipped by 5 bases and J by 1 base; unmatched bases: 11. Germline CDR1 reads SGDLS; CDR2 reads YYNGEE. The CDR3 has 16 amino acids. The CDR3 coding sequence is TGTGCCAGCAGTCACCCACGAACAGGGGGGTCCTACGAGCAGTACTTC. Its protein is CASSHPRTGGSYEQYF. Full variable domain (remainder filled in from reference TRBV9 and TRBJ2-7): DSGVTQTPKHLITATGQRVTLRCSPRSGDLSVYWYQQSLDQGLQFLIQYYNGEERAKGNILERFSAQQFPDLHSELNLSSLELGDSALYFCASSHPRTGGSYEQYFGPGTRLTVT.

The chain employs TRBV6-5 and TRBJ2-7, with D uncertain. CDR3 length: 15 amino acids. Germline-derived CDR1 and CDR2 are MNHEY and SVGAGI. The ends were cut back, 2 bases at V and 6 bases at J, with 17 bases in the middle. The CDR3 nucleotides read TGTGCCAGCAGTTACAGTGAACCCGCCAGAGGCGAGCAGTACTTC. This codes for CASSYSEPARGEQYF.

The CDR3 reads CASSFQGNTIYF. The CDR3 DNA follows: TGTGCCAGTAGTTTCCAGGGAAACACCATATATTTT. The chain recombines TRBV19 with TRBJ1-3; D gene uncertain. Trimming stripped 5 bases from V and 4 bases from J, with 6 bases between. This CDR3 spans 12 amino acids. The germline gives CDR1 LNHDA, CDR2 SQIVND (reference sequence).

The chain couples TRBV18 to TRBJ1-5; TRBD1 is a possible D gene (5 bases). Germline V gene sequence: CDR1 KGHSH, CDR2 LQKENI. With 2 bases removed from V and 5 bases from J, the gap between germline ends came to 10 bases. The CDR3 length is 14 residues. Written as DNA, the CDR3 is TGTGCCAGCTCACCAGGAGGGGCCGATCAGCCCCAGCATTTT. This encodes CASSPGGADQPQHF.

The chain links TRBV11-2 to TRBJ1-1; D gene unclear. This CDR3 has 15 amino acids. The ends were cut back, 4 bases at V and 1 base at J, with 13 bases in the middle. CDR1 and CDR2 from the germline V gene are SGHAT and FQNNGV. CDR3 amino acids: CASSSPVAANTEAFF. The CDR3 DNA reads TGTGCCAGCAGCTCACCGGTTGCCGCGAACACTGAAGCTTTCTTT. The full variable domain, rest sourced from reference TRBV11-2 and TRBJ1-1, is EAGVAQSPRYKIIEKRQSVAFWCNPISGHATLYWYQQILGQGPKLLIQFQNNGVVDDSQLPKDRFSAERLKGVDSTLKIQPAKLEDSAVYLCASSSPVAANTEAFFGQGTRLTVV.

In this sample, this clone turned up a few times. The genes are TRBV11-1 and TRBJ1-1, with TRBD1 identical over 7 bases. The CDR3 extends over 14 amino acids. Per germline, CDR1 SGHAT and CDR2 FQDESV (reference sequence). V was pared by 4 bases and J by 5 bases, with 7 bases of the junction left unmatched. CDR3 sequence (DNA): TGTGCCAGCAGCTCCCGACAGGGCACGACTGAAGCTTTCTTT. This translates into CASSSRQGTTEAFF.

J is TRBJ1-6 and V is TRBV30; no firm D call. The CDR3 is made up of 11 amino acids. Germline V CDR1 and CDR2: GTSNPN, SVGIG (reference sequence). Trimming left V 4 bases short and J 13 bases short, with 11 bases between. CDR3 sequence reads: CAWKLRSPLHF. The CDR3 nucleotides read TGTGCCTGGAAACTGCGATCCCCCCTCCACTTT.

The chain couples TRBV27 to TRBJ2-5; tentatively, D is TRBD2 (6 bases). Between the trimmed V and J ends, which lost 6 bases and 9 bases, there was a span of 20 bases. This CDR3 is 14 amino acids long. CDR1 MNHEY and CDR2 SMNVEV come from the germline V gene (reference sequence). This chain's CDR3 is CASRRRRDSESQYF. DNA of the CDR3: TGTGCCAGCAGACGACGGAGGGACTCCGAGTCCCAGTACTTC.

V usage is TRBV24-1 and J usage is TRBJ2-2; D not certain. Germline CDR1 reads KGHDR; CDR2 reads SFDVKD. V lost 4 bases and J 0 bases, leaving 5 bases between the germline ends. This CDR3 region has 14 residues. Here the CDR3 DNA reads TGTGCCACCAGTGAACAGACGAACACCGGGGAGCTGTTTTTT. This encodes CATSEQTNTGELFF.

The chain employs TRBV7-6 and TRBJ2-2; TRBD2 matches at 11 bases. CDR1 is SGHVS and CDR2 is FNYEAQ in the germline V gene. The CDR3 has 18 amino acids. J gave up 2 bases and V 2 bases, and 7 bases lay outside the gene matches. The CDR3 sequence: CASSLPSGGKPNTGELFF. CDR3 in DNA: TGTGCCAGCAGCTTACCTAGCGGGGGGAAACCTAACACCGGGGAGCTGTTTTTT.

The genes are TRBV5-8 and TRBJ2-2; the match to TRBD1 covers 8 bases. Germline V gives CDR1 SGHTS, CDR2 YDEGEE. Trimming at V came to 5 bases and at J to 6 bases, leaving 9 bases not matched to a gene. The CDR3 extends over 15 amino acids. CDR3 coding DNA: TGTGCCAGCAGTGGAAGGACAGGGCGGTCCGGGGAGCTGTTTTTT. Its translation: CASSGRTGRSGELFF. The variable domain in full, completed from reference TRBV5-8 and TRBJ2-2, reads EAGVTQSPTHLIKTRGQQATLRCSPISGHTSVYWYQQALGLGLQFLLWYDEGEERNRGNFPPRFSGRQFPNYSSELNVNALELEDSALYLCASSGRTGRSGELFFGEGSRLTVL.

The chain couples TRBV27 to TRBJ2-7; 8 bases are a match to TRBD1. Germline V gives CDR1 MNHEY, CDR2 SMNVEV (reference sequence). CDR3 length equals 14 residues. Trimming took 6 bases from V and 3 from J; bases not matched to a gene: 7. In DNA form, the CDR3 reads TGTGCCAGCAGATCGACAGGGGCTTACTACGAGCAGTACTTC. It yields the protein CASRSTGAYYEQYF.

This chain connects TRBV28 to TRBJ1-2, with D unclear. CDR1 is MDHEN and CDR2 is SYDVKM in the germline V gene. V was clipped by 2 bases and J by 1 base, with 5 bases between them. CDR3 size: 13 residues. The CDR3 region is CASSLLVNYGYTF. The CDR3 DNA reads TGTGCCAGCAGTTTACTCGTTAACTATGGCTACACCTTC.

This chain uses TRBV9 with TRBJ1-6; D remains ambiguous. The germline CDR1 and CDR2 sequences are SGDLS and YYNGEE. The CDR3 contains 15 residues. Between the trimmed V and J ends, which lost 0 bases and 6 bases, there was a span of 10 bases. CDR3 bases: TGTGCCAGCAGCGTAGAGACGGGTCGTAATTCACCCCTCCACTTT. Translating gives CASSVETGRNSPLHF.

As DNA, the CDR3 is TGTGCCAGCAGAGGCAGGGGGATCTATGGCTACACCTTC. Protein product: CASRGRGIYGYTF. V gene TRBV28 combines with J gene TRBJ1-2, with 7 positions matching TRBD1. CDR1 and CDR2 (germline): MDHEN, SYDVKM. The CDR3 length is 13 residues. V trimming: 6 bases; J trimming: 4 bases; junction bases outside the gene matches: 5.

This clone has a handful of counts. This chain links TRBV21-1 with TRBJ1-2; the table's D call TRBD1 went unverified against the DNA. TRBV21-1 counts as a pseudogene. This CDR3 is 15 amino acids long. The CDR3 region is CASSKSTGKTYGYTF. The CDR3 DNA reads TGTGCCAGCAGCAAATCTACAGGGAAAACCTATGGCTACACCTTC.